The present T cell receptor beta chain was sequenced within a study of T cells in Graves' hyperthyroidism and ophthalmopathy. Findings and caveats of the study: The model predicted ophthalmopathy a median around 6 months before onset. Most thyroid clonotypes expanded above 0.001 appeared in blood too.

CDR3 length equals 15 residues. The J segment lost 10 bases and the V segment lost 1 base, leaving 9 bases of the junction unmatched. There were TCR beta CDR3 regions amplified from RNA transcripts. The study used the HTBI primer set for a first-round RT-PCR of the TCR CDR3. Using its own MiXCR run on the multiplex PCR reads, TCRdb lists one record per CDR3 protein. The sample contains 250,000 to 300,000 distinct CDR3 sequences, less than 20% of which appear only once. This clonotype has only a few counts. Its antigen is undetermined. The rearrangement joins TRBV12-3 or TRBV12-4 to TRBJ2-1, with TRBD1 matching 8 bases. The sequenced sample consisted of blood. This receptor was identified in a man between 50 and 59 years old with Graves' ophthalmopathy. The CDR3: CASSLGQGLAGEQFF. Written as DNA, the CDR3 is TGTGCCAGCAGTTTAGGACAGGGGCTAGCTGGAGAGCAGTTCTTC.